This TCR beta chain was identified in a study of CD8 T cells in Susac syndrome. In germline, CDR1 is SGHDT, CDR2 YYEEEE. V was cut by 3 bases and J by 0 bases, with 7 bases left in between. The CDR3 consists of 14 residues. Study-wide points: As the study acknowledged, the number of individuals in its TCR sequencing and HLA analysis was relatively small.

On this clonotype itself: Its antigen is not identified.

RNA amounts of about 0.5 to 1 ug underwent reverse transcription with random hexamers. Amplification of TCR beta CDR3 across 54 Vbeta and 13 Jbeta was performed with immunoSEQ multiplex PCR. Each CDR3 protein is one row after TCRdb ran MiXCR on the immunoSEQ multiplex PCR reads. Of fewer than 70,000 distinct CDR3 sequences detected, just under 95% appear once; the ten largest clones hold roughly 0.22%. The authors sequenced TCR beta from blood CD8+ and CD4+ T cells. Controls matched for age and sex were healthy donors. The sequence was obtained from a human donor in good health. V usage is TRBV5-6 and J usage is TRBJ2-1; D unclear. Sequencing input: CD8+ T cells from PBMCs. The CDR3 coding sequence is TGTGCCAGCAGCTATACAGTCTCCTACAATGAGCAGTTCTTC. This gives the protein CASSYTVSYNEQFF.